Below, 27 T cell receptor beta chains from the same sample are listed, as sequenced in a study of CXCR3-negative and CXCR3-positive naive CD8 T cells. General observations from the study: The TRB CDR3s that CXCR3-positive naive cells carried were more hydrophobic than those of CXCR3-negative naive cells.

It was by 5' RACE with UMI labels that the TRB cDNA libraries were prepared. TCRdb reworked the 5' RACE reads into one entry per CDR3 protein, no DNA. Its clone listing holds about 120,000 distinct CDR3 sequences. Antigens for these TCRs are unknown. The sample consisted of naive CXCR3+ CD8+ T cells from blood. Subset: CD45RO-CCR7+CD27+CD95- naive CD8+ T cells expressing CXCR3 (TNR3+). The receptors stem from a human donor in good health. Some clones in this sample may be carry-over from other donors' samples.

The chain couples TRBV20-1 to TRBJ2-1; with no DNA, the TCRdb D assignment of TRBD1 cannot be verified. CDR1 is DFQATT and CDR2 is SNEGSKA in the germline V gene (reference sequence). The CDR3 contains 14 residues. This chain's CDR3 is CSARGQGTRGEQFF.

The chain has TRBV14 and TRBJ2-1; TCRdb reports TRBD1, a call that lacks DNA to check it against. CDR3 length: 16 residues. CDR1 SGHDN and CDR2 FVKESK come from the germline V gene. The CDR3 reads CASSQVRLTGNNEQFF.

The chain joins TRBV9 to TRBJ2-1; TCRdb names TRBD2, which stays unverified in the absence of DNA. CDR3 length: 16 amino acids. Germline V CDR1 and CDR2: SGDLS, YYNGEE. The CDR3 here is CASSGVSGGAFNEQFF.

The chain employs TRBV15 and TRBJ2-5; TCRdb reports TRBD2, a call that lacks DNA to check it against. Germline-derived CDR1 and CDR2 are LNHNV and YYDKDF (reference sequence). The CDR3 covers 14 residues. CDR3 amino acids: CATSGSGRGETQYF.

This chain uses TRBV12-3 or TRBV12-4 with TRBJ2-7; TCRdb names TRBD1, which stays unverified in the absence of DNA. The CDR3 is 13 amino acids. CDR3 loop: CASREGQDYEQYF.

The chain has TRBV29-1 and TRBJ1-1; TCRdb's D gene call, TRBD1, goes unchecked for lack of DNA. The CDR3 has 12 residues. CDR1 is SQVTM, CDR2 ANQGSEA, per germline. CDR3 residues: CSALGRGTEAFF.

The chain uses TRBV9 and TRBJ1-3; TCRdb's D call of TRBD1 is untestable without DNA. CDR3 length: 14 residues. In germline, CDR1 is SGDLS, CDR2 YYNGEE. CDR3 amino acids: CASSGRDPGNTIYF.

The chain links TRBV7-9 to TRBJ1-4; TCRdb indicates TRBD1, and absent DNA this call remains unverified. Germline V lookup: CDR1 SEHNR, CDR2 FQNEAQ (reference sequence). The CDR3 runs to 14 residues. The CDR3 reads CASSPPLKEEKLFF.

The rearrangement joins TRBV2 to TRBJ2-7; the D call from TCRdb, TRBD1, cannot be confirmed without DNA. From germline, CDR1 is SNHLY and CDR2 FYNNEI. The CDR3 loop spans 15 amino acids. The CDR3 is CASRKGGTVSYEQYF.

This chain connects TRBV28 to TRBJ2-7; lacking DNA, the TRBD1 call made by TCRdb goes unchecked. The CDR3 has 16 residues. CDR1 is MDHEN and CDR2 is SYDVKM in the germline V gene. The CDR3 sequence: CASSLLGPGASYEQYF.

The chain carries TRBV7-9 and TRBJ2-1; absent DNA, TCRdb's TRBD2 call cannot be checked. The CDR3 is 17 amino acids. Per the germline V gene, CDR1 is SEHNR and CDR2 is FQNEAQ (reference sequence). CDR3 region: CASSLIVGGSRGNEQFF.

The chain employs TRBV21-1 and TRBJ2-7; TCRdb reports TRBD1, a call that lacks DNA to check it against. TRBV21-1 is noted as a pseudogene. The CDR3 is 16 amino acids. The chain's CDR3 is CASSKDEGQGVDEQYF.

The rearrangement links TRBV7-8 to TRBJ2-1; absent DNA, TCRdb's TRBD1 call cannot be checked. CDR3 size: 14 residues. Per germline, CDR1 SGHVS and CDR2 FQNEAQ. CDR3 region: CASSKGGTYNEQFF.

The chain has TRBV5-1 and TRBJ2-7. Germline CDR1 SGHRS, CDR2 YFSETQ. The CDR3 has 17 residues. The CDR3 here is CASSLGVRTEAAHEQYF.

This chain links TRBV4-3 with TRBJ1-2; TCRdb outputs TRBD1, but without DNA this stays unchecked. Per germline, CDR1 LGHNA and CDR2 YSLEER. This CDR3 is built from 17 residues. The CDR3 sequence is CASSQDRTGGGGYGYTF.

The chain couples TRBV9 to TRBJ2-5; the TCRdb call, TRBD1, lacks DNA for checking. Germline CDR1 SGDLS, CDR2 YYNGEE. The CDR3 contains 14 residues. This CDR3 is CASSVGSGAETQYF.

J is TRBJ1-1 and V is TRBV28; TCRdb gives TRBD1 as the D gene, but with no DNA this cannot be confirmed. The CDR3 has 13 residues. The germline CDR1 and CDR2 sequences are MDHEN and SYDVKM. The CDR3: CASSPGVNTEAFF.

The chain is built from TRBV5-6 and TRBJ2-7; TCRdb lists TRBD1, though no DNA is available to test this call. This CDR3 contains 15 residues. Germline CDR1 SGHDT, CDR2 YYEEEE. CDR3 protein: CASSLGAAPPYEQYF. Supplemented by reference TRBV5-6 and TRBJ2-7, the full variable domain reads DAGVTQSPTHLIKTRGQQVTLRCSPKSGHDTVSWYQQALGQGPQFIFQYYEEEERQRGNFPDRFSGHQFPNYSSELNVNALLLGDSALYLCASSLGAAPPYEQYFGPGTRLTVT.

V gene TRBV4-1 combines with J gene TRBJ1-2; TCRdb names TRBD1, which stays unverified in the absence of DNA. CDR1 and CDR2 from the germline V gene are MGHRA and YSYEKL. The CDR3 contains 15 residues. CDR3 residues: CASSQEQGVNYGYTF.

The rearrangement uses TRBV9 and TRBJ2-7; TCRdb lists TRBD2, though no DNA is available to test this call. Looked up from germline, CDR1 is SGDLS and CDR2 is YYNGEE. The CDR3 contains 15 residues. CDR3: CASSVSGTGPYEQYF.

The chain employs TRBV29-1 and TRBJ2-3; TCRdb's D call, TRBD2, is unchecked because there is no DNA. The CDR3 sequence is 14 residues long. The germline V gene encodes CDR1 SQVTM and CDR2 ANQGSEA. The CDR3 protein is CSVDTAVLPDTQYF.

The chain carries TRBV6-2 or TRBV6-3 and TRBJ1-5; with no DNA, the TCRdb D assignment of TRBD1 cannot be verified. There are 14 residues in the CDR3. Germline values: CDR1 MNHEY, CDR2 SVGEGT. The CDR3 loop reads CASSYGQAYQPQHF.

The rearrangement uses TRBV29-1 and TRBJ2-1; TCRdb designates TRBD2, a call that cannot be tested without DNA. The CDR3 contains 14 residues. CDR1 and CDR2 (germline): SQVTM, ANQGSEA. The CDR3 region is CSVVSQTSGMPWFF.

This chain links TRBV28 with TRBJ1-6; lacking DNA, the TRBD1 call made by TCRdb goes unchecked. CDR3 length equals 15 residues. Germline CDR1 reads MDHEN; CDR2 reads SYDVKM. The CDR3 reads CASSFGGHYNSPLHF.

CDR3 residues: CASSDGRGLAGSAQFF. V is TRBV2 and J is TRBJ2-1; TCRdb outputs TRBD2, but without DNA this stays unchecked. Germline loops: CDR1 SNHLY, CDR2 FYNNEI. The CDR3 spans 16 residues.

V gene TRBV20-1 combines with J gene TRBJ2-7; TCRdb indicates TRBD1, and absent DNA this call remains unverified. This CDR3 contains 13 residues. Germline CDR1 is DFQATT and CDR2 is SNEGSKA (reference sequence). The CDR3 reads CSARGRDNYEQYF.

J is TRBJ2-3 and V is TRBV15; the TCRdb D gene call, TRBD1, has no DNA to confirm it. This CDR3 is 16 amino acids long. Germline values: CDR1 LNHNV, CDR2 YYDKDF (reference sequence). CDR3 region: CATSRPQGVHTDTQYF.